These T cell receptor beta chains were read from a single sample in a study of CD8+ T cells in alopecia areata. TCRdb's copy holds only in-frame clones and misses some; the assay was immunoSEQ multiplex PCR. The table has 120,000 to 150,000 clones, around 47% seen once; the top ten hold around 6.8%. Material: CD4+ T cells sorted from blood. The source is a human donor with alopecia areata. The CDR3 runs from the conserved cysteine through the conserved F or W. A D gene is named only where the DNA matches it firmly. Clone size is given for some rows only: seen once, a few or many times, or a class if the clone is expanded.

>few|TRBV6-5|TRBD1|TRBJ1-2
TGTGCCAGCAGCCGGACAGGGATAGGATATGGCTACACCTTC
CASSRTGIGYGYTF
>-|TRBV28|-|TRBJ2-6
TGTGCCAGCAGCCCGGGACAGACTAGCTCTGGGGCCAACGTCCTGACTTTC
CASSPGQTSSGANVLTF
>-|TRBV7-3|TRBD1|TRBJ2-1
TGTGCCAGCAGCCGTCCAGGGGGCAATGAGCAGTTCTTC
CASSRPGGNEQFF
>-|TRBV28|TRBD2|TRBJ2-1
TGTGCCAGCAGTTCACCGGGACTAGCCTACAATGAGCAGTTCTTC
CASSSPGLAYNEQFF
>few|TRBV9|TRBD1|TRBJ2-3
TGTGCCAGCAGCTTACGACAGGGAACTAGCACAGATACGCAGTATTTT
CASSLRQGTSTDTQYF
>few|TRBV28|TRBD1|TRBJ2-7
TGTGCCAGCAGAGGGACAGGGGACGCCTACGAGCAGTACTTC
CASRGTGDAYEQYF
>few|TRBV29-1|-|TRBJ1-2
TGCAGCGCAACGGACAGCTTCTATGGCTACACCTTC
CSATDSFYGYTF
>-|TRBV5-1|-|TRBJ2-5
TGCGCCAGCAGATCTACTAAGAAAGAGACCCAGTACTTC
CASRSTKKETQYF
>few|TRBV29-1|-|TRBJ2-7
TGCAGCGTTTCGGCCCCCTACGAGCAGTACTTC
CSVSAPYEQYF
>-|TRBV29-1|-|TRBJ2-6
TGCAGCGTTCTGTTGCCCACTGGGGCCAACGTCCTGACTTTC
CSVLLPTGANVLTF
>-|TRBV29-1|-|TRBJ2-1
TGCAGCGTTGTGTTGCGGTCGAGCTCCTACAATGAGCAGTTCTTC
CSVVLRSSSYNEQFF
>-|TRBV7-9|-|TRBJ2-7
TGTGCCAGCAGCTTACTCAGGGTTGGTGTCTACGAGCAGTACTTC
CASSLLRVGVYEQYF
>-|TRBV28|-|TRBJ2-1
TGTGCCAGCAGGGGGTACAATGAGCAGTTCTTC
CASRGYNEQFF
>-|TRBV29-1|-|TRBJ1-1
TGCAGCGCCCAGACAAGACCGAACACTGAAGCTTTCTTT
CSAQTRPNTEAFF
>-|TRBV7-9|-|TRBJ1-1
TGTGCCAGCAGCTTTCTTAAGAGGGAGCTGATGAACACTGAAGCTTTCTTT
CASSFLKRELMNTEAFF
>-|TRBV28|TRBD2|TRBJ2-7
TGTGCCAGCAGACCTAGCGGGCTCTACGAGCAGTACTTC
CASRPSGLYEQYF
>-|TRBV7-9|TRBD1|TRBJ2-7
TGTGCCAGCAGCCTCGGGACAGAGATCTACGAGCAGTACTTC
CASSLGTEIYEQYF